One and the same sample provided the 11 T cell receptor beta chains below, sequenced in a study of radiotherapy plus CTLA-4 blockade in lung cancer. Clones were read by immunoSEQ multiplex PCR, and TCRdb kept only the in-frame ones, dropping some. The sample includes tens of thousands of clones, roughly four fifths of them seen just once. Here the sequenced sample was peripheral blood, taken from a patient treated with radiotherapy plus ipilimumab. All receptors come from a human donor with non-small cell lung cancer who had stable disease on radiotherapy plus ipilimumab.

The V and J genes are TRBV18 and TRBJ2-7, with D perhaps being TRBD1 or TRBD2 (5 bases each). This CDR3 contains 14 residues. Germline CDR1 and CDR2: KGHSH and LQKENI. The V gene lost 5 bases and the J gene lost 5 bases, with 16 bases spanning the gap. The CDR3 DNA reads as TGTGCCAGCTCAATGGGGGAAACATCCCACGAGCAGTACTTC. As protein: CASSMGETSHEQYF.

For this clone: The junction departs from the called germline gene at one end, perhaps through a read error. The chain links TRBV7-7 to TRBJ2-1, with D perhaps assigned TRBD1 or TRBD2 (5 bases each). The CDR3 length is 13 residues. Looked up from germline, CDR1 is SSHAT and CDR2 is FNYEAQ (reference sequence). The CDR3 region is CASSLGTQNEQFF. In nucleotides, the CDR3 is TGTGCTAGCAGCTTAGGGACCCAAAATGAGCAGTTCTTC.

The gene calls are TRBV4-1 and TRBJ2-5; 9 nucleotides line up with TRBD2. Germline loops: CDR1 MGHRA, CDR2 YSYEKL. Trimming removed 0 bases from V and 4 bases from J; junction bases left unmatched: 6. The CDR3 has 16 residues. The CDR3 loop is CASSQDPGREGETQYF. DNA for the CDR3: TGCGCCAGCAGCCAAGATCCCGGGCGGGAGGGAGAGACCCAGTACTTC.

The chain combines TRBV28 with TRBJ1-2, with D possibly TRBD1 on 6 matching bases. The germline V gene encodes CDR1 MDHEN and CDR2 SYDVKM. The V and J ends lost 4 bases and 0 bases respectively, with 12 bases between them. The CDR3 has 15 residues. The CDR3 DNA follows: TGTGCCAGCAGTTCCCGGGACATCCCTAACTATGGCTACACCTTC. Translated, it gives CASSSRDIPNYGYTF.

The J gene is TRBJ2-3, the V gene TRBV2; perhaps TRBD1 as D (5 bases). With 8 bases removed from V and 3 bases from J, the gap between germline ends came to 9 bases. CDR1 and CDR2 (germline): SNHLY, FYNNEI. This CDR3 region has 12 residues. CDR3 DNA: TGTGCCAGCGGCGGACAAACAGATACGCAGTATTTT. Translated, it gives CASGGQTDTQYF.

The chain employs TRBV4-1 and TRBJ1-2; 10 nucleotides agree with TRBD1. This CDR3 is built from 18 residues. Germline CDR1 reads MGHRA; CDR2 reads YSYEKL. Trimming removed 0 bases from V and 2 bases from J; junction bases left unmatched: 9. DNA for the CDR3: TGCGCCAGCAGCCAAGAGGGGACAGGGGTGCGGTCGAACTATGGCTACACCTTC. Translating gives CASSQEGTGVRSNYGYTF.

Concerning this clone: The germline gene is not matched at one end of the junction; a read error may be the cause. The CDR3 DNA reads as TGTGCCCGGAGTAGAGTTTCCGTGAACACTGAAGCTTTCTTT. Protein sequence: CARSRVSVNTEAFF. The chain links TRBV30 to TRBJ1-1, with D hard to call. The CDR3 has 14 residues. Germline V gene sequence: CDR1 GTSNPN, CDR2 SVGIG (reference sequence). The full variable domain, completed using reference TRBV30 and TRBJ1-1, is SQTIHQWPATLVQPVGSPLSLECTVEGTSNPNLYWYRQAAGRGLQLLFYSVGIGQISSEVPQNLSASRPQDRQFILSSKKLLLSDSGFYLCARSRVSVNTEAFFGQGTRLTVV.

In regard to this clone: The same CDR3 is also encoded by other DNA sequences in this sample. The chain employs TRBV5-1 and TRBJ1-2; 8 bases are a match to TRBD1. The CDR3 covers 15 residues. V dropped 0 bases and J dropped 3; count of bases not matched to a gene: 4. CDR1 SGHRS and CDR2 YFSETQ come from the germline V gene. CDR3 region: CASSLVAGGDYGYTF. Written as DNA, the CDR3 is TGCGCCAGCAGCTTGGTGGCAGGGGGCGACTATGGCTACACCTTC.

The rearrangement joins TRBV11-2 to TRBJ1-5; D is perhaps TRBD1 (5 bases). Germline V gene data show CDR1 as SGHAT and CDR2 as FQNNGV. This CDR3 has 15 residues. Between the trimmed V and J ends, which lost 5 bases and 0 bases, there was a span of 11 bases. The CDR3 loop reads CASSATVNSNQPQHF. Written as DNA, the CDR3 is TGTGCCAGCAGCGCGACAGTCAATAGCAATCAGCCCCAGCATTTT. The full variable domain, its missing parts supplied by reference TRBV11-2 and TRBJ1-5, is EAGVAQSPRYKIIEKRQSVAFWCNPISGHATLYWYQQILGQGPKLLIQFQNNGVVDDSQLPKDRFSAERLKGVDSTLKIQPAKLEDSAVYLCASSATVNSNQPQHFGDGTRLSIL.

A single count supports this clone. The rearrangement links TRBV27 to TRBJ2-3, with 14 bases that match TRBD2. The trim removed 9 bases at V and 9 bases at J, leaving 11 bases unmatched. The CDR3 covers 15 residues. CDR1 and CDR2 from the germline V gene are MNHEY and SMNVEV (reference sequence). In DNA, the CDR3 is TGTGCCAGGGGGGGGACTAGCGGGAGAAGGGGCACGCAGTATTTT. It encodes CARGGTSGRRGTQYF.

The gene calls are TRBV6-5 and TRBJ1-6; possibly TRBD1 for D (6 bases). Germline V gene data show CDR1 as MNHEY and CDR2 as SVGAGI. The V end lost 6 bases, the J end lost 14 bases, and 20 bases lay between the germline ends. The length of the CDR3 is 14 residues. The CDR3 bases are TGTGCCAGCAGAACAGGGAATTTTTTGGAGGCCCTCCACTTT. Translation: CASRTGNFLEALHF.